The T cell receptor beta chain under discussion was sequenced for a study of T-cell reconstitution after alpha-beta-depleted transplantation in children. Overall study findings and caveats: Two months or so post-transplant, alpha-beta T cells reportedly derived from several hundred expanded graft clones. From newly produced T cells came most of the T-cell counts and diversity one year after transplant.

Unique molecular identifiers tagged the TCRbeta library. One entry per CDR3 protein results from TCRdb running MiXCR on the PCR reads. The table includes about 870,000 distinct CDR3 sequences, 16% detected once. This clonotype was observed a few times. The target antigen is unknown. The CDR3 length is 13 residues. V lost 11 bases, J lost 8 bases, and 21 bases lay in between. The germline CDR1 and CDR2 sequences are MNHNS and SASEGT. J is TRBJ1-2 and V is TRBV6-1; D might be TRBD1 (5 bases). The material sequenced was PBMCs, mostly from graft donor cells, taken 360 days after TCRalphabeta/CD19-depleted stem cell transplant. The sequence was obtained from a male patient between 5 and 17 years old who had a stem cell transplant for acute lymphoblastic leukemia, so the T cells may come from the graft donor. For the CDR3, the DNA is TGTGCCGGAGGGGACTCACCCCCATACGGCTACACCTTC. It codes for CAGGDSPPYGYTF.